Presented here are 17 T cell receptor beta chains from one specimen sequenced in a study of monozygotic twins with inflammatory bowel disease. TCRdb reprocessed the 5' RACE reads, with one entry per CDR3 protein and no DNA. The sample has about 130,000 distinct CDR3 sequences; the top ten hold more than 1%. Sequencing was performed on blood. The receptors were gathered from a human donor with ulcerative colitis or Crohn's disease, or a healthy co-twin of an affected twin (not recorded which).

V usage is TRBV5-1 and J usage is TRBJ2-3; TCRdb's assignment of TRBD2 cannot be checked, as there is no DNA. This CDR3 comprises 16 residues. CDR1 is SGHRS, CDR2 YFSETQ, per germline. The chain's CDR3 is CASSYGTSVSTDTQYF.

The chain combines TRBV4-3 with TRBJ2-3. Germline V gives CDR1 LGHNA, CDR2 YSLEER. The CDR3 totals 15 residues. CDR3 region: CASSQGRRSTDTQYF.

V gene TRBV6-1 combines with J gene TRBJ1-4; the D call of TRBD1 rests on TCRdb alone, since no DNA is present to check it. The CDR3 is 13 amino acids. CDR1 and CDR2 (germline): MNHNS, SASEGT. The CDR3 spells CASSPHRDIGLFF.

This rearrangement joins TRBV7-2 to TRBJ2-1; TCRdb's D call of TRBD2 is untestable without DNA. Germline V lookup: CDR1 SGHTA, CDR2 FQGNSA. CDR3 length equals 15 residues. The CDR3 reads CASSRTGTTYNEQFF. Full variable domain (remainder filled in from reference TRBV7-2 and TRBJ2-1): GAGVSQSPSNKVTEKGKDVELRCDPISGHTALYWYRQSLGQGLEFLIYFQGNSAPDKSGLPSDRFSAERTGGSVSTLTIQRTQQEDSAVYLCASSRTGTTYNEQFFGPGTRLTVL.

The chain carries TRBV27 and TRBJ1-3. Germline V gene lookup returns CDR1 MNHEY and CDR2 SMNVEV (reference sequence). The CDR3 consists of 14 residues. CDR3 loop: CASSLRSSGNTIYF.

The chain carries TRBV6-1 and TRBJ1-1. The CDR3 sequence is 14 residues long. The germline CDR1 and CDR2 sequences are MNHNS and SASEGT. The CDR3 loop reads CASTRGGERTEAFF.

The chain employs TRBV5-1 and TRBJ1-6; TCRdb's D gene call, TRBD1, goes unchecked for lack of DNA. The germline gives CDR1 SGHRS, CDR2 YFSETQ. The CDR3 has 15 amino acids. This chain's CDR3 is CASSPRDRGRSPLHF.

The chain joins TRBV7-2 to TRBJ2-7; TCRdb lists TRBD1, though no DNA is available to test this call. The CDR3 totals 14 residues. CDR1 and CDR2 (germline): SGHTA, FQGNSA. CDR3 in amino acids: CASSHRTGGYEQYF. The variable domain in full, with the rest retrieved from reference TRBV7-2 and TRBJ2-7, is GAGVSQSPSNKVTEKGKDVELRCDPISGHTALYWYRQSLGQGLEFLIYFQGNSAPDKSGLPSDRFSAERTGGSVSTLTIQRTQQEDSAVYLCASSHRTGGYEQYFGPGTRLTVT.

This rearrangement joins TRBV20-1 to TRBJ2-1; without DNA, the TCRdb call of TRBD2 cannot be checked. Looked up from germline, CDR1 is DFQATT and CDR2 is SNEGSKA (reference sequence). The CDR3 length is 14 residues. This CDR3 is CSARFPGLANEQFF.

This chain uses TRBV5-1 with TRBJ2-3. The V gene's germline CDR1 is SGHRS and CDR2 YFSETQ. The CDR3 spans 16 residues. The CDR3 here is CASSLGLAVTTDTQYF. The whole variable domain, remainder taken from reference TRBV5-1 and TRBJ2-3, is KAGVTQTPRYLIKTRGQQVTLSCSPISGHRSVSWYQQTPGQGLQFLFEYFSETQRNKGNFPGRFSGRQFSNSRSEMNVSTLELGDSALYLCASSLGLAVTTDTQYFGPGTRLTVL.

The chain couples TRBV20-1 to TRBJ2-3; TCRdb gives TRBD2 as the D gene, but with no DNA this cannot be confirmed. Germline V gene lookup returns CDR1 DFQATT and CDR2 SNEGSKA (reference sequence). The CDR3 totals 15 residues. The CDR3 loop is CSAGPLAGVTDTQYF.

V usage is TRBV18 and J usage is TRBJ2-5; TCRdb's D call, TRBD1, is unchecked because there is no DNA. This CDR3 contains 14 residues. The germline CDR1 and CDR2 sequences are KGHSH and LQKENI. The CDR3 is CASSLRGVKETQYF.

J is TRBJ2-1 and V is TRBV10-3; TCRdb indicates TRBD1, and absent DNA this call remains unverified. CDR1 ENHRY and CDR2 SYGVKD come from the germline V gene. The CDR3 length is 14 residues. The CDR3 here is CAINGQGGYNEQFF.

The genes are TRBV6-5 and TRBJ2-2. Germline V gene data show CDR1 as MNHEY and CDR2 as SVGAGI. The CDR3 spans 12 residues. CDR3 sequence reads: CASSLEPGELFF.

This chain uses TRBV24-1 with TRBJ2-1; as DNA is missing, the TRBD2 call by TCRdb cannot be tested. This CDR3 has 16 residues. Germline assignment: CDR1 KGHDR and CDR2 SFDVKD. The CDR3 region is CATSDGTSETYNEQFF.

The rearrangement links TRBV15 to TRBJ2-6. CDR1 is LNHNV and CDR2 is YYDKDF in the germline V gene (reference sequence). This CDR3 is built from 18 residues. The CDR3 loop reads CATSRDVRSASGANVLTF.

The V call is TRBV20-1, the J call TRBJ2-7; the TRBD2 assignment by TCRdb is unverifiable without DNA. There are 14 residues in the CDR3. From germline, CDR1 is DFQATT and CDR2 SNEGSKA (reference sequence). This CDR3 reads CSASSSGGSYEQYF.